The 14 T cell receptor beta chains in this list originate from one sample, sequenced in a study of blood T cell repertoires in COVID-19. Profiling relied on immunoSEQ multiplex PCR, and the TCRdb table lists in-frame clones only, not all of them. The sample lists approximately 230,000 clones, more than 70% occurring once. Material: peripheral blood. These receptors came from a woman aged 25 to 39 with COVID-19, enrolled during active disease.

The chain is built from TRBV27 and TRBJ2-6, with 9 bases aligning to TRBD2. This CDR3 region has 18 residues. Germline assignment: CDR1 MNHEY and CDR2 SMNVEV (reference sequence). V trimming: 1 base; J trimming: 3 bases; junction bases outside the gene matches: 7. The CDR3 loop is CASSLYGPRGGGANVLTF. Here the CDR3 DNA reads TGTGCCAGCAGTTTATATGGCCCGCGGGGGGGTGGGGCCAACGTCCTGACTTTC. Variable domain in full (rest from reference TRBV27 and TRBJ2-6): EAQVTQNPRYLITVTGKKLTVTCSQNMNHEYMSWYRQDPGLGLRQIYYSMNVEVTDKGDVPEGYKVSRKEKRNFPLILESPSPNQTSLYFCASSLYGPRGGGANVLTFGAGSRLTVL.

The chain couples TRBV6-5 to TRBJ2-1; 8 nucleotides agree with TRBD2. Per the germline V gene, CDR1 is MNHEY and CDR2 is SVGAGI. Trimming took 7 bases from V and 0 from J; bases not matched to a gene: 5. The CDR3 length is 15 residues. The CDR3 nucleotides read TGTGCCAGCAAAGGCGGGGGGCTCTCCTACAATGAGCAGTTCTTC. Translation gives CASKGGGLSYNEQFF.

The genes are TRBV2 and TRBJ2-7, with 8 bases lining up with TRBD1. The CDR3 sequence is 15 residues long. The germline V gene encodes CDR1 SNHLY and CDR2 FYNNEI. V was clipped by 6 bases and J by 5 bases; unmatched bases: 12. The CDR3 DNA reads TGTGCCAGCAGGTACCGGGACAGGCGAGGCGACGAGCAGTACTTC. Its protein is CASRYRDRRGDEQYF.

The chain couples TRBV28 to TRBJ1-1, with D perhaps matching TRBD1 (5 bases). This CDR3 is built from 15 residues. Germline CDR1 MDHEN, CDR2 SYDVKM. Deletions cut 3 bases from V and 1 base from J, with 12 bases between. The DNA of the CDR3 is TGTGCCAGCAGTTTGGCGGGACCGAGGAACACTGAAGCTTTCTTT. It translates to CASSLAGPRNTEAFF.

The rearrangement joins TRBV6-2 or TRBV6-3 to TRBJ2-5; tentatively, D is TRBD2 (6 bases). This CDR3 has 16 amino acids. The V gene lost 4 bases and the J gene lost 7 bases, with 22 bases spanning the gap. Germline CDR1 MNHEY, CDR2 SVGEGT. The CDR3 DNA sequence: TGTGCCAGCAGTTGGGGGGACTCGCCGAGGATGGCGACCCAGTACTTC. This encodes CASSWGDSPRMATQYF.

The V and J genes are TRBV7-9 and TRBJ1-6; 9 bases fit TRBD1. V gave up 6 bases and J gave up 9 bases; unmatched junction bases: 6. The CDR3 has 14 residues. Per the germline V gene, CDR1 is SEHNR and CDR2 is FQNEAQ (reference sequence). The CDR3 loop reads CASRIGQGSSPLHF. The DNA of the CDR3 is TGTGCCAGCAGGATCGGACAGGGGAGTTCACCCCTCCACTTT. The whole variable domain, remainder taken from reference TRBV7-9 and TRBJ1-6, is DTGVSQNPRHKITKRGQNVTFRCDPISEHNRLYWYRQTLGQGPEFLTYFQNEAQLEKSRLLSDRFSAERPKGSFSTLEIQRTEQGDSAMYLCASRIGQGSSPLHFGNGTRLTVT.

The V and J genes are TRBV7-6 and TRBJ2-5, with D unclear. V dropped 5 bases and J dropped 4 bases, with 20 bases sitting between them. CDR3 length: 16 residues. The germline V gene encodes CDR1 SGHVS and CDR2 FNYEAQ. As DNA, the CDR3 is TGTGCCAGCAGCGCCACTCAACCGGGTCATTCAGAGACCCAGTACTTC. It specifies CASSATQPGHSETQYF.

The chain links TRBV19 to TRBJ1-2; 9 nucleotides line up with TRBD1. There are 14 residues in the CDR3. With 5 bases clipped from V and 1 base from J, the junction kept 2 bases outside the gene matches. The germline V gene encodes CDR1 LNHDA and CDR2 SQIVND (reference sequence). CDR3 residues: CASSGTGHNYGYTF. The CDR3 DNA sequence: TGTGCCAGTAGTGGGACAGGGCATAACTATGGCTACACCTTC. Supplemented by reference TRBV19 and TRBJ1-2, the full variable domain reads DGGITQSPKYLFRKEGQNVTLSCEQNLNHDAMYWYRQDPGQGLRLIYYSQIVNDFQKGDIAEGYSVSREKKESFPLTVTSAQKNPTAFYLCASSGTGHNYGYTFGSGTRLTVV.

The rearrangement links TRBV28 to TRBJ2-1; D is perhaps TRBD2 (7 bases). Trimming removed 8 bases from V and 0 bases from J, with 14 bases in between. The CDR3 is made up of 15 amino acids. CDR1 and CDR2 from the germline V gene are MDHEN and SYDVKM. This CDR3 reads CASGEAGASYNEQFF. DNA for the CDR3: TGTGCCAGCGGAGAGGCGGGGGCCTCCTACAATGAGCAGTTCTTC.

V and J are TRBV28 and TRBJ1-2; 7 bases line up with TRBD1. The V and J ends lost 6 bases and 2 bases, in that order; junction bases with no gene match: 3. The CDR3 runs 13 residues. Per germline, CDR1 MDHEN and CDR2 SYDVKM. CDR3 bases: TGTGCCAGCAGCCTGACAGGGAACTATGGCTACACCTTC. Translating it yields CASSLTGNYGYTF.

The chain is built from TRBV6-4 and TRBJ2-1; 9 bases match TRBD2. CDR1 and CDR2 (germline): MRHNA, SNTAGT. J lost 2 bases, V lost 3 bases, and 8 bases had no gene match. The CDR3 runs to 17 residues. DNA for the CDR3: TGTGCCAGCAGTGAAAGAGGGGCTAGCGGGGCCTACAATGAGCAGTTCTTC. It codes for CASSERGASGAYNEQFF.

The V gene is TRBV4-3, the J gene TRBJ2-7; 12 bases line up with TRBD1. Trimming removed 2 bases from V and 5 bases from J; junction bases left unmatched: 7. Germline CDR1 and CDR2: LGHNA and YSLEER. CDR3 length: 16 amino acids. CDR3 amino acids: CASSQTTGTGGHEQYF. CDR3 bases: TGCGCCAGCAGCCAAACCACTGGGACAGGGGGCCACGAGCAGTACTTC.

CDR3 in amino acids: CASSFPTPSGLTDTQYF. The CDR3 coding sequence is TGTGCCAGCAGTTTCCCTACCCCTAGCGGACTCACAGATACGCAGTATTTT. The rearrangement joins TRBV27 to TRBJ2-3; TRBD2 matches at 7 bases. The germline V gene encodes CDR1 MNHEY and CDR2 SMNVEV (reference sequence). V was pared by 3 bases and J by 2 bases, with 11 bases of the junction left unmatched. The CDR3 covers 17 residues.

The genes are TRBV6-8 and TRBJ2-7; TRBD1 aligns across 12 bases. Unmatched junction bases numbered 7, after V lost 6 bases and J lost 7 bases. The CDR3 runs 14 residues. CDR1 and CDR2 from the germline V gene are MNHGY and SAAAGT. The CDR3 sequence is CASRGGQGAGEQYF. The CDR3 DNA reads as TGTGCCAGCAGGGGGGGACAGGGGGCCGGGGAGCAGTACTTC.